What follows are 18 T cell receptor beta chains derived from one specimen sequenced in a study of T cell responses to AZD1222 COVID-19 vaccine. The assay was immunoSEQ multiplex PCR, and TCRdb's table has in-frame clones only and misses some. There are about 69,000 clones in the sample; 83% occur only once, and approximately 25% lies in the top ten. Sequenced here: peripheral blood, sampled 28 days after the second AZD1222 dose. Receptor source: an adult who received the AZD1222 COVID-19 vaccine.

This clone was detected a few times. This chain uses TRBV28 with TRBJ2-1, with D maybe TRBD2 (7 bases). The V gene's germline CDR1 is MDHEN and CDR2 SYDVKM. V was cut by 5 bases and J by 5 bases, with 19 bases left in between. This CDR3 has 16 residues. The DNA of the CDR3 is TGTGCCAGCAGTGGGGGCCCGGGGAGGGTAAACAATGAGCAGTTCTTC. It translates to CASSGGPGRVNNEQFF.

The chain links TRBV6-5 to TRBJ1-4, with 7 bases matching TRBD1. CDR1 and CDR2 from the germline V gene are MNHEY and SVGAGI. CDR3 length: 15 amino acids. With V trimmed by 7 bases and J by 6 bases, 11 bases remained unmatched. The CDR3 reads CASKRTGTADEKLFF. CDR3 nucleotide sequence: TGTGCCAGCAAGAGAACCGGGACAGCGGATGAAAAACTGTTTTTT.

The rearrangement uses TRBV19 and TRBJ2-4, with unresolved D. There are 16 residues in the CDR3. Germline V gives CDR1 LNHDA, CDR2 SQIVND (reference sequence). V was trimmed by 0 bases and J by 0 bases, leaving 9 bases between them. Written as DNA, the CDR3 is TGTGCCAGTAGTATAGAACGGAGCTTAGCCAAAAACATTCAGTACTTC. This translates into CASSIERSLAKNIQYF.

The chain combines TRBV11-3 with TRBJ2-1; no firm D call. CDR3 length: 12 residues. V lost 8 bases and J lost 7, with 12 bases in between. Per germline, CDR1 SGHNT and CDR2 YENEEA. CDR3 DNA: TGTGCCAGCGAGGATTACCTGAATGAGCAGTTCTTC. Its protein is CASEDYLNEQFF.

J is TRBJ2-1 and V is TRBV4-1; 8 bases are a match to TRBD1. V lost 3 bases and J lost 8; bases outside the gene matches: 15. Per the germline V gene, CDR1 is MGHRA and CDR2 is YSYEKL. The CDR3 consists of 17 residues. The CDR3: CASSHRAGTGSFDEQFF. Written as DNA, the CDR3 is TGCGCCAGCAGCCATCGAGCCGGGACAGGTAGCTTTGATGAGCAGTTCTTC.

This chain joins TRBV6-5 and TRBJ1-1; no reliable D call. Germline values: CDR1 MNHEY, CDR2 SVGAGI. The V end lost 2 bases, the J end lost 1 base, and 8 bases lay between the germline ends. The CDR3 has 14 residues. As DNA, the CDR3 is TGTGCCAGCAGTTACGGGCATAGGAACACTGAAGCTTTCTTT. Amino acids: CASSYGHRNTEAFF.

In the case of this clone: The sample holds other DNA sequences that translate to the same CDR3. The chain combines TRBV15 with TRBJ1-1; D gene ambiguous. With 3 bases removed from V and 1 base from J, the gap between germline ends came to 6 bases. Per the germline V gene, CDR1 is LNHNV and CDR2 is YYDKDF (reference sequence). The CDR3 is 13 amino acids. CDR3 residues: CATSRGRNTEAFF. CDR3 bases: TGTGCCACCAGCAGGGGTAGGAACACTGAAGCTTTCTTT.

The chain uses TRBV18 and TRBJ2-7; 11 bases map to TRBD1. The V gene's germline CDR1 is KGHSH and CDR2 LQKENI. Trimming at V came to 6 bases and at J to 6 bases, leaving 13 bases not matched to a gene. The CDR3 extends over 16 amino acids. The CDR3 sequence: CASSLFRTGTGGEQYF. CDR3 bases: TGTGCCAGCTCTCTTTTCCGGACCGGGACAGGGGGCGAGCAGTACTTC.

The J gene is TRBJ2-6, the V gene TRBV25-1; D gene ambiguous. The germline gives CDR1 MGHDK, CDR2 SYGVNS. Trimming left V 0 bases short and J 1 base short, with 7 bases between. The CDR3 extends over 16 amino acids. As DNA, the CDR3 is TGTGCCAGCAGTGAATATTCCAGTTCTGGGGCCAACGTCCTGACTTTC. It translates to CASSEYSSSGANVLTF. Filled out from reference TRBV25-1 and TRBJ2-6, the complete variable domain reads EADIYQTPRYLVIGTGKKITLECSQTMGHDKMYWYQQDPGMELHLIHYSYGVNSTEKGDLSSESTVSRIRTEHFPLTLESARPSHTSQYLCASSEYSSSGANVLTFGAGSRLTVL.

The chain links TRBV19 to TRBJ1-6, with TRBD1 matching 7 bases. V was clipped by 3 bases and J by 7 bases; unmatched bases: 9. The CDR3 runs to 16 residues. CDR1 LNHDA and CDR2 SQIVND come from the germline V gene (reference sequence). CDR3 coding DNA: TGTGCCAGTAGTATTCAGGGGGGAGGTCGGAATTCACCCCTCCACTTT. The encoded protein is CASSIQGGGRNSPLHF.

This sequence joins TRBV18 and TRBJ2-1; D might be TRBD1 (5 bases). Trimming pared 3 bases from V and 3 bases from J, leaving 12 bases between. Per germline, CDR1 KGHSH and CDR2 LQKENI. The CDR3 runs 15 residues. The CDR3 loop reads CASSPGTGHYNEQFF. As DNA, the CDR3 is TGTGCCAGCTCACCGGGTACAGGTCACTACAATGAGCAGTTCTTC.

This chain links TRBV5-1 with TRBJ1-6, with 7 bases matching TRBD1. The CDR3 length is 15 residues. Germline V CDR1 and CDR2: SGHRS, YFSETQ. With 4 bases clipped from V and 2 bases from J, the junction kept 3 bases outside the gene matches. DNA for the CDR3: TGCGCCAGCAGCACAGGGGTGACCTATAATTCACCCCTCCACTTT. Residues: CASSTGVTYNSPLHF.

The rearrangement joins TRBV19 to TRBJ1-2; D remains ambiguous. Trimming left V 1 base short and J 0 bases short, with 9 bases between. The CDR3 spans 15 residues. Per germline, CDR1 LNHDA and CDR2 SQIVND (reference sequence). CDR3 coding DNA: TGTGCCAGTAGTATAGGGGGATTAGCTAACTATGGCTACACCTTC. Amino acids: CASSIGGLANYGYTF.

The chain joins TRBV5-4 to TRBJ1-1, with D tentatively TRBD1 (6 bases). CDR3 length equals 14 residues. V lost 5 bases and J 3 bases, leaving 14 bases between the germline ends. CDR1 is SGHNT and CDR2 is YYREEE in the germline V gene (reference sequence). For the CDR3, the DNA is TGTGCCAGCAGTACCGGGGGCGGGGACACTGAAGCTTTCTTT. Encoded protein: CASSTGGGDTEAFF.

J is TRBJ2-3 and V is TRBV19; D is unresolved. Trimming removed 1 base at V and 6 bases at J, with 14 bases between. This CDR3 is built from 15 residues. Germline V gene lookup returns CDR1 LNHDA and CDR2 SQIVND (reference sequence). The CDR3 nucleotides read TGTGCCAGTAGTATAGGAGGATCCGGGTGGGATACGCAGTATTTT. Its translation is CASSIGGSGWDTQYF.

This chain uses TRBV2 with TRBJ2-7, with D maybe TRBD2 (5 bases). Trimming stripped 6 bases from V and 0 bases from J, with 15 bases between. Germline loops: CDR1 SNHLY, CDR2 FYNNEI. The CDR3 length is 15 residues. CDR3 sequence reads: CASRGRPSSSYEQYF. As DNA, the CDR3 is TGTGCCAGCAGGGGCCGGCCTAGCAGCTCCTACGAGCAGTACTTC.

The CDR3: CASSDSPGTTDTQYF. The CDR3 DNA sequence: TGTGCCAGCAGTGACTCACCTGGTACCACAGATACGCAGTATTTT. The gene calls are TRBV6-4 and TRBJ2-3; D gene unclear. Germline V lookup: CDR1 MRHNA, CDR2 SNTAGT. The ends were cut back, 0 bases at V and 2 bases at J, with 9 bases in the middle. The CDR3 loop spans 15 amino acids.

The chain employs TRBV9 and TRBJ2-3; D is unresolved. Between the trimmed V and J ends, which lost 1 base and 1 base, there was a span of 4 bases. In germline, CDR1 is SGDLS, CDR2 YYNGEE. The CDR3 spans 13 residues. The CDR3 here is CASSVPGTDTQYF. DNA for the CDR3: TGTGCCAGCAGCGTACCGGGCACAGATACGCAGTATTTT.